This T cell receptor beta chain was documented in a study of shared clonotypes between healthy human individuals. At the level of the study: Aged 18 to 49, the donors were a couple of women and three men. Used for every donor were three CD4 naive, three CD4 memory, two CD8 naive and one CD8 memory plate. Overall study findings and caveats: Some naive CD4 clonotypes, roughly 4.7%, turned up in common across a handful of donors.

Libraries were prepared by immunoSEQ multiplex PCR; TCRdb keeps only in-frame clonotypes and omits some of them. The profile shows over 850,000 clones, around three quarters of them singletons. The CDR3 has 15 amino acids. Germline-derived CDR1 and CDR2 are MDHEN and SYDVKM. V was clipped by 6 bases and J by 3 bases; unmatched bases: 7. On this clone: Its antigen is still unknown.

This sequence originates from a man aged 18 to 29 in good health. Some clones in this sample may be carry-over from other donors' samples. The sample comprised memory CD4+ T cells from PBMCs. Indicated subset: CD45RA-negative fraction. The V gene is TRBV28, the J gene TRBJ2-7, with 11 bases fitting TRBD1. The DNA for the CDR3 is TGTGCCAGCAGACCACTGGACAGGGGGCTCTACGAGCAGTACTTC. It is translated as CASRPLDRGLYEQYF.